The source of this T cell receptor beta chain is a study of T cell repertoires in cytomegalovirus infection. As for the study in general: Public signatures in TCR beta pointed to CMV infection and matching HLA type. Findings and caveats of the study: Cumulative frequency (of public TCR beta family members) identified carriers of CMV plus the relevant HLA. HLA-C-restricted TCR beta clonotypes specific for CMV led the ex vivo response.

CDR1 is DFQATT and CDR2 is SNEGSKA in the germline V gene (reference sequence). This CDR3 spans 15 amino acids. The V end lost 0 bases, the J end lost 4 bases, and 14 bases lay between the germline ends. This clonotype was observed a few times. Its antigen is undetermined. TCRdb itself ran the reads through MiXCR, one entry per CDR3 protein. Of about 530,000 distinct CDR3 sequences listed, roughly 29% are singletons. The chain links TRBV20-1 to TRBJ2-3, with D possibly being TRBD2 (6 bases). This clonotype was sampled from a human donor in good health (CMV status not recorded). Some clones in this sample may be carry-over from other donors' samples. Sequencing was carried out using PBMCs. In DNA form, the CDR3 reads TGCAGTGCTAGAGATTGGGCTAGCGCTGCAGATACGCAGTATTTT. As protein: CSARDWASAADTQYF.